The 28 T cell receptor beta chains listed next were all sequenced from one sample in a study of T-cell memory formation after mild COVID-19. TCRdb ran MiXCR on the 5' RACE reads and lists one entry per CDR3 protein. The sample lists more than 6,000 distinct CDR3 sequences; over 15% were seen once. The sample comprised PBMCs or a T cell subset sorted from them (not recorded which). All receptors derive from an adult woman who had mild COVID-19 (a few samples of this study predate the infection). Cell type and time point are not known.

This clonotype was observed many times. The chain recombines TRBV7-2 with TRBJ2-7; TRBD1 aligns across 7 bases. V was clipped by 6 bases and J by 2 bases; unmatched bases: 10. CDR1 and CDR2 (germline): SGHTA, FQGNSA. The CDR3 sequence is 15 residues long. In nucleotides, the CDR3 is TGTGCCAGCAGGTCTACCGGGACAGACGCCTACGAGCAGTACTTC. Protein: CASRSTGTDAYEQYF.

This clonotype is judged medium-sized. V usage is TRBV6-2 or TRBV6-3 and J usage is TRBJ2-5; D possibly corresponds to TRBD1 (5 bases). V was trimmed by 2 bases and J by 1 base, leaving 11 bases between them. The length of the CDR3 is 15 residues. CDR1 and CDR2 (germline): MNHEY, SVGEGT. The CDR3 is CASSYLDRPQETQYF. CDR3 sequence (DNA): TGTGCCAGCAGTTACCTTGACAGACCCCAAGAGACCCAGTACTTC.

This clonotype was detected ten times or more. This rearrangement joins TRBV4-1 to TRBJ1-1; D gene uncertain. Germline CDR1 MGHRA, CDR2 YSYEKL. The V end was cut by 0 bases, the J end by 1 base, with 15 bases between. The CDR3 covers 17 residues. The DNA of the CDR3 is TGCGCCAGCAGCCAAGATGAAGTGAGGGCGGGGAACACTGAAGCTTTCTTT. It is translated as CASSQDEVRAGNTEAFF.

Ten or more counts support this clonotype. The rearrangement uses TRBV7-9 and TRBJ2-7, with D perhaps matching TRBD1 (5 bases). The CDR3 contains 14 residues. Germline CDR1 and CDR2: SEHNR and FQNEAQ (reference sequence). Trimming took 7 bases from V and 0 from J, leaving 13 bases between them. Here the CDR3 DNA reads TGTGCCAGCACCCTGACAGACAGCTCCTACGAGCAGTACTTC. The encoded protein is CASTLTDSSYEQYF.

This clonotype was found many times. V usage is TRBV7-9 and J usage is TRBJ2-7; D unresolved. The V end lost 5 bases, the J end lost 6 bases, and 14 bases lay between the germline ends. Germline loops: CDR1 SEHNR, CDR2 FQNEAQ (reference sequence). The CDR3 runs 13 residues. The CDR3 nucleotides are TGTGCCAGCAGCCCGGGCCTCCCGGGCGAGCAGTACTTC. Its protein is CASSPGLPGEQYF.

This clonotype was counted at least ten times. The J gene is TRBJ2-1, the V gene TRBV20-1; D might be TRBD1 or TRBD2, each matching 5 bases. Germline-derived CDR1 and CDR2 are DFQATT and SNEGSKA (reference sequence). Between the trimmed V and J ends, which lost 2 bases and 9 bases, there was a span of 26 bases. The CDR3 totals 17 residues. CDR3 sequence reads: CSARTYRTPSLVGEQFF. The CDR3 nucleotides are TGCAGTGCTAGAACCTACAGGACTCCCTCTTTGGTTGGTGAGCAGTTCTTC.

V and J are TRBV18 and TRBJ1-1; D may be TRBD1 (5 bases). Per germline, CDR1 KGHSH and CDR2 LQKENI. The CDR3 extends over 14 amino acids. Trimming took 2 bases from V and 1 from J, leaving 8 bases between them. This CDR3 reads CASSPGTGNTEAFF. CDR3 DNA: TGTGCCAGCTCACCAGGGACGGGGAACACTGAAGCTTTCTTT.

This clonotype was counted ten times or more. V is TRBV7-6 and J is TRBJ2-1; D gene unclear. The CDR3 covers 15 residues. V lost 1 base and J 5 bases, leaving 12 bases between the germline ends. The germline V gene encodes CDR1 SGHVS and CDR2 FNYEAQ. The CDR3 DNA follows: TGTGCCAGCAGCTTAGGGGGAATGGGTAACAATGAGCAGTTCTTC. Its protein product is CASSLGGMGNNEQFF.

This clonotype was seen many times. This chain's CDR3 is CASRGDRATGELFF. The CDR3 DNA reads as TGTGCCAGCAGAGGGGACAGGGCGACCGGGGAGCTGTTTTTT. This chain links TRBV6-2 or TRBV6-3 with TRBJ2-2; 9 bases agree with TRBD1. Trimming at V came to 6 bases and at J to 5 bases, leaving 4 bases not matched to a gene. The length of the CDR3 is 14 residues. Germline V gene sequence: CDR1 MNHEY, CDR2 SVGEGT.

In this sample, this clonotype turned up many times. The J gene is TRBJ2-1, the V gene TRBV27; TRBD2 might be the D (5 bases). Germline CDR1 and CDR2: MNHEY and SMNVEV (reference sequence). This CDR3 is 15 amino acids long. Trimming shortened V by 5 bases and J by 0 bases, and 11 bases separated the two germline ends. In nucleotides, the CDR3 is TGTGCCAGCAGTCCCAGCGGTAGCTCCTACAATGAGCAGTTCTTC. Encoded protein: CASSPSGSSYNEQFF.

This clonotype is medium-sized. CDR3 nucleotide sequence: TGTGCCACGGCCGGCAAGCGGGAGTCTAATGAGCAGTTCTTC. It specifies CATAGKRESNEQFF. The chain employs TRBV24-1 and TRBJ2-1; 8 bases fit TRBD2. With V trimmed by 10 bases and J by 7 bases, 11 bases remained unmatched. Germline CDR1 is KGHDR and CDR2 is SFDVKD. CDR3 length: 14 amino acids.

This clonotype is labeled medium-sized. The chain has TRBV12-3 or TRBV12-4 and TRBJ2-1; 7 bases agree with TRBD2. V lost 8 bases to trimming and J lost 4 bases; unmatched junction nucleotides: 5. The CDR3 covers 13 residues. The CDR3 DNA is TGTGCCAGCGGTGCGGGAGTTTACAATGAGCAGTTCTTC. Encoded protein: CASGAGVYNEQFF.

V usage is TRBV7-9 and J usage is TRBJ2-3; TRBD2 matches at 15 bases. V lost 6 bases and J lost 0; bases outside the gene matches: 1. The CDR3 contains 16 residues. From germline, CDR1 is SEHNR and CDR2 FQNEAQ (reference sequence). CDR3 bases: TGTGCCAGCAGGGGACTAGCGGGAGGTAGCACAGATACGCAGTATTTT. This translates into CASRGLAGGSTDTQYF. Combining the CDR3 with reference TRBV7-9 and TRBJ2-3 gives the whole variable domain DTGVSQNPRHKITKRGQNVTFRCDPISEHNRLYWYRQTLGQGPEFLTYFQNEAQLEKSRLLSDRFSAERPKGSFSTLEIQRTEQGDSAMYLCASRGLAGGSTDTQYFGPGTRLTVL.

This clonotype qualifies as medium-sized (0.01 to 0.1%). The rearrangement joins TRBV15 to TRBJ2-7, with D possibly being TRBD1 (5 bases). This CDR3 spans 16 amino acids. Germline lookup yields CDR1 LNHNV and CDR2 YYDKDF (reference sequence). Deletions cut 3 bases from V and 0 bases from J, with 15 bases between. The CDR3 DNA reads TGTGCCACCAGCAGTAGACAGATACCTCGCTCCTACGAGCAGTACTTC. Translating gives CATSSRQIPRSYEQYF.

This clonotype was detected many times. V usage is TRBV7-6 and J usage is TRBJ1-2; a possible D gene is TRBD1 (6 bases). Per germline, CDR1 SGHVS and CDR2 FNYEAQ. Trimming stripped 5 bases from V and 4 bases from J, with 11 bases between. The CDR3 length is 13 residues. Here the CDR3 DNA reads TGTGCCAGCAGCCAAGAACAGGGCTATGGCTACACCTTC. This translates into CASSQEQGYGYTF. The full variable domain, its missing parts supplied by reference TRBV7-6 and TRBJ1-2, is GAGVSQSPRYKVTKRGQDVALRCDPISGHVSLYWYRQALGQGPEFLTYFNYEAQQDKSGLPNDRFSAERPEGSISTLTIQRTEQRDSAMYRCASSQEQGYGYTFGSGTRLTVV.

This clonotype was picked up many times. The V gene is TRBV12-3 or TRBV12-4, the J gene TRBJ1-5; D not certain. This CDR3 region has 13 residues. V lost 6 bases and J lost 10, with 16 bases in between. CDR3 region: CASRNHPGSPQHF. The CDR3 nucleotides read TGTGCCAGCAGGAATCATCCCGGCAGCCCCCAGCATTTT.

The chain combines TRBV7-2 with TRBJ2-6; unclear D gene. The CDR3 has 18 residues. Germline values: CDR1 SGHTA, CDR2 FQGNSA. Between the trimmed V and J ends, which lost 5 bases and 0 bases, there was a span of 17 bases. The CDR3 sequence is CASSQRRLVYSGANVLTF. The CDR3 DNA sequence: TGTGCCAGCAGCCAAAGGCGGTTAGTGTACTCTGGGGCCAACGTCCTGACTTTC.

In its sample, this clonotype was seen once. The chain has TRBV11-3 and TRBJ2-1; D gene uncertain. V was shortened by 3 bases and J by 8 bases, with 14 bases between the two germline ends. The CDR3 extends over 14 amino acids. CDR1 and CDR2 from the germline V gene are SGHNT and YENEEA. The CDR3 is CASSLGYSSYEQFF. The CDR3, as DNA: TGTGCCAGCAGCTTGGGTTATAGTAGCTATGAGCAGTTCTTC.

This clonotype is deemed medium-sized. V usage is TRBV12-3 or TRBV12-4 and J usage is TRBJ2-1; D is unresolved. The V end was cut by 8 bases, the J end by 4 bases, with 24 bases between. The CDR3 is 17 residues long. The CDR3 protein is CASGPFPPELEYNEQFF. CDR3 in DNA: TGTGCCAGCGGACCCTTCCCCCCGGAGTTAGAATACAATGAGCAGTTCTTC.

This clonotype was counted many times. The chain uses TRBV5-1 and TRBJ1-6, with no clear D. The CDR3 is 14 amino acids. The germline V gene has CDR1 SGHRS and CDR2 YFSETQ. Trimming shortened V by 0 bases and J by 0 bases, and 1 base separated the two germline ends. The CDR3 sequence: CASSLDSYNSPLHF. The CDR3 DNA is TGCGCCAGCAGCTTGGACTCCTATAATTCACCCCTCCACTTT.

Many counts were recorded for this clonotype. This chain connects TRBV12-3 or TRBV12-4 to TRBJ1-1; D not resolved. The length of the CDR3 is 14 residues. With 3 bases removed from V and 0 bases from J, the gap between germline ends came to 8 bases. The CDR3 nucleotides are TGTGCCAGCAGTTTCGGCCAGCTGAACACTGAAGCTTTCTTT. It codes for CASSFGQLNTEAFF.

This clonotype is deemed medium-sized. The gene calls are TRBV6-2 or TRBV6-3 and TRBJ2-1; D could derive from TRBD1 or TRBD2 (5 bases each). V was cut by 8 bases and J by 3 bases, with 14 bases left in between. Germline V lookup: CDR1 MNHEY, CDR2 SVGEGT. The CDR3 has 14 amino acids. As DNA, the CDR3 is TGTGCCAGCGGGACGACCGGCAGCTACAATGAGCAGTTCTTC. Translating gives CASGTTGSYNEQFF.

The CDR3, as DNA: TGTGCCAGCAGCCCAGGGGGAAGCTCCTACAATGAGCAGTTCTTC. Its translation is CASSPGGSSYNEQFF. V and J are TRBV5-6 and TRBJ2-1, with 7 bases matching TRBD1. The CDR3 has 15 amino acids. J gave up 0 bases and V 4 bases, and 4 bases lay outside the gene matches. Per germline, CDR1 SGHDT and CDR2 YYEEEE.

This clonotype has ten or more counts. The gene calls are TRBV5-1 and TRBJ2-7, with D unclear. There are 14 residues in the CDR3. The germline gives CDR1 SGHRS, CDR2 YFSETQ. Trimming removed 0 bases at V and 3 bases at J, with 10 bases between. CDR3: CASSLEGFGYEQYF. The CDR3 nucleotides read TGCGCCAGCAGCTTGGAAGGCTTCGGCTACGAGCAGTACTTC.

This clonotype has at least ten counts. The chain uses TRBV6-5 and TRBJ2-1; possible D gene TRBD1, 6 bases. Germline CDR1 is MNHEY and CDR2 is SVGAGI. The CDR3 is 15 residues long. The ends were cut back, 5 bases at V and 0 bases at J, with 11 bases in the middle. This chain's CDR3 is CASSLDSSSYNEQFF. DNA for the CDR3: TGTGCCAGCAGTCTGGACAGCAGCTCCTACAATGAGCAGTTCTTC.

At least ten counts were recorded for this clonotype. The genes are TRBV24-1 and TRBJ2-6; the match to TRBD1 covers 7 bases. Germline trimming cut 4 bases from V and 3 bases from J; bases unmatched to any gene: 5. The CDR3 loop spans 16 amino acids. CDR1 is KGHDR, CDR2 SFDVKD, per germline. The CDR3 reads CATSERRTGGANVLTF. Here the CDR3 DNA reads TGTGCCACCAGTGAGCGTCGGACAGGTGGGGCCAACGTCCTGACTTTC.

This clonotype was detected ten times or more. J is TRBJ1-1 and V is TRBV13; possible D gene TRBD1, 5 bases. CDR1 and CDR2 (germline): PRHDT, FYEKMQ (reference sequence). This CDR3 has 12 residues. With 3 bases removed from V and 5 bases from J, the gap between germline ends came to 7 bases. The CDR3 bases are TGTGCCAGCAGCTTTGAGGGGACTGAAGCTTTCTTT. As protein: CASSFEGTEAFF.

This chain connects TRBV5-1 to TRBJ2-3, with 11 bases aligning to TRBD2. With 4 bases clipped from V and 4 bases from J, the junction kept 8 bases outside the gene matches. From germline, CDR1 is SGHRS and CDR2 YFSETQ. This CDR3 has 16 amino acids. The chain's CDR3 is CASSLELAGAADTQYF. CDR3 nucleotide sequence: TGCGCCAGCAGCCTGGAACTAGCGGGAGCAGCAGATACGCAGTATTTT.